These 19 T cell receptor beta chains came from one sample sequenced in a study of shared clonotypes between healthy human individuals. Assay: immunoSEQ multiplex PCR; the TCRdb copy retains only in-frame clones and omits some. Among some 1,600,000 clones, about 98% were seen once, and the ten largest hold roughly 0.45%. Specimen: naive CD4+ T cells sorted from blood. Stated subset: CD45RA+ positively selected. Every receptor here comes from a man aged 30-40 years in good health.

The rearrangement uses TRBV19 and TRBJ2-6; D gene unclear. Germline V CDR1 and CDR2: LNHDA, SQIVND (reference sequence). This CDR3 has 17 amino acids. The V and J ends lost 1 base and 0 bases respectively, with 10 bases between them. The CDR3 is CASSIVSTASGANVLTF. DNA for the CDR3: TGTGCCAGTAGTATAGTTTCCACAGCCTCTGGGGCCAACGTCCTGACTTTC.

This clone has just one count. This sequence joins TRBV5-1 and TRBJ2-3; D uncertain. The germline V gene encodes CDR1 SGHRS and CDR2 YFSETQ. V was cut by 7 bases and J by 0 bases, with 12 bases left in between. The CDR3 is 14 amino acids. The CDR3 region has the DNA TGCGCCAGCCGCCCCCTAGGAAGCACAGATACGCAGTATTTT. Residues: CASRPLGSTDTQYF.

The V and J genes are TRBV7-9 and TRBJ2-3; 7 bases fit TRBD1. CDR1 is SEHNR, CDR2 FQNEAQ, per germline (reference sequence). V lost 6 bases and J lost 2; bases outside the gene matches: 17. CDR3 length: 18 residues. CDR3 DNA sequence: TGTGCCAGCAGTTTAAGTCGACAGGGCTATTATTACACAGATACGCAGTATTTT. It codes for CASSLSRQGYYYTDTQYF.

CDR3: CASSDLRRGDNGYTF. The CDR3, as DNA: TGTGCCAGCAGTGATTTAAGAAGGGGGGATAATGGCTACACCTTC. V gene TRBV25-1 combines with J gene TRBJ1-2; a possible D gene is TRBD1 (6 bases). Germline V gives CDR1 MGHDK, CDR2 SYGVNS. This CDR3 region has 15 residues. Trimming removed 3 bases from V and 6 bases from J, with 17 bases in between.

This chain connects TRBV18 to TRBJ1-3, with D perhaps matching TRBD1 (5 bases). This CDR3 is built from 15 residues. Germline V gene lookup returns CDR1 KGHSH and CDR2 LQKENI. The V gene lost 3 bases and the J gene lost 3 bases, with 12 bases spanning the gap. The CDR3 DNA sequence: TGTGCCAGCTCACCCACAGAGGGGTATGGAAACACCATATATTTT. This translates into CASSPTEGYGNTIYF.

The chain recombines TRBV11-2 with TRBJ2-4, with 10 bases that match TRBD1. Germline V gives CDR1 SGHAT, CDR2 FQNNGV. CDR3 length: 15 residues. Trimming removed 4 bases from V and 9 bases from J; junction bases left unmatched: 9. CDR3 nucleotides: TGTGCCAGCAGCTCGAGCGGACAGGGGGTCGGCATTCAGTACTTC. Translating it yields CASSSSGQGVGIQYF.

The chain carries TRBV5-4 and TRBJ2-2; D uncertain. CDR1 and CDR2 from the germline V gene are SGHNT and YYREEE (reference sequence). There are 14 residues in the CDR3. V was pared by 4 bases and J by 1 base, with 8 bases between. CDR3 in amino acids: CASSTTENTGELFF. Written as DNA, the CDR3 is TGTGCCAGCAGCACAACAGAGAACACCGGGGAGCTGTTTTTT.

The V call is TRBV5-1, the J call TRBJ2-1, with 10 nucleotides matching TRBD2. The V and J ends lost 2 bases and 7 bases, in that order; junction bases with no gene match: 6. CDR3 length: 15 amino acids. Germline CDR1 is SGHRS and CDR2 is YFSETQ. In DNA form, the CDR3 reads TGCGCCAGCAGCTTAGGGACTAGCGTTAAGAATGAGCAGTTCTTC. This gives the protein CASSLGTSVKNEQFF.

This chain links TRBV28 with TRBJ1-5; the D gene is possibly TRBD1 (5 bases). There are 16 residues in the CDR3. Per the germline V gene, CDR1 is MDHEN and CDR2 is SYDVKM. The V gene lost 8 bases and the J gene lost 6 bases, with 23 bases spanning the gap. CDR3 residues: CASYYRGGTRGQPQHF. In DNA, the CDR3 is TGTGCCAGCTACTACCGTGGGGGGACGCGGGGTCAGCCCCAGCATTTT.

The V and J genes are TRBV11-2 and TRBJ2-2, with 8 bases aligning to TRBD2. The junction had 12 bases not matched to a gene; V was cut back by 2 bases and J by 4 bases. The germline CDR1 and CDR2 sequences are SGHAT and FQNNGV. The CDR3 sequence is 18 residues long. This chain's CDR3 is CASSLLIRTSRFTGELFF. The CDR3 region has the DNA TGTGCCAGCAGCTTACTTATCCGGACTAGCAGGTTCACCGGGGAGCTGTTTTTT.

The gene calls are TRBV7-2 and TRBJ2-2; D remains unclear. Germline CDR1 and CDR2: SGHTA and FQGNSA. The CDR3 extends over 14 amino acids. V lost 1 base to trimming and J lost 4 bases, with 7 bases between them. Here the CDR3 DNA reads TGTGCCAGCAGCTTAGAAGGCTTCACCGGGGAGCTGTTTTTT. Its protein is CASSLEGFTGELFF.

About this clone: In the same sample, other DNA sequences code for this CDR3. This chain links TRBV5-4 with TRBJ2-1; weak D call: TRBD1 (6 bases). The CDR3 length is 14 residues. Trimming took off 0 bases at V and 7 bases at J, with 11 bases between the two ends. Germline CDR1 and CDR2: SGHNT and YYREEE (reference sequence). CDR3 loop: CASSLGQGSNEQFF. CDR3 nucleotides: TGTGCCAGCAGCTTGGGGCAGGGGTCAAATGAGCAGTTCTTC.

As to this clone: Distinct nucleotide sequences in the sample also encode this CDR3. The chain is built from TRBV27 and TRBJ1-1; 7 bases align to TRBD1. Germline assignment: CDR1 MNHEY and CDR2 SMNVEV (reference sequence). Trimming took 3 bases from V and 5 from J; bases not matched to a gene: 3. CDR3 length equals 13 residues. The CDR3 here is CASSFRGGTEAFF. CDR3 DNA: TGTGCCAGCAGTTTCAGGGGGGGAACTGAAGCTTTCTTT.

The sample holds one count of this clone. The rearrangement uses TRBV6-5 and TRBJ2-7, with 8 bases fitting TRBD1. The J segment lost 6 bases and the V segment lost 4 bases, leaving 8 bases of the junction unmatched. The CDR3 covers 14 residues. CDR1 is MNHEY, CDR2 SVGAGI, per germline. The DNA of the CDR3 is TGTGCCAGCAGTTCCGGGACAGGCCTCCGCGAGCAGTACTTC. Translation gives CASSSGTGLREQYF.

This CDR3 is CSVNQGGTEAFF. Here the CDR3 DNA reads TGCAGCGTAAATCAGGGAGGGACTGAAGCTTTCTTT. The genes are TRBV29-1 and TRBJ1-1, with D perhaps matching TRBD1 (5 bases). Germline loops: CDR1 SQVTM, CDR2 ANQGSEA. The CDR3 is 12 amino acids. V lost 6 bases and J 5 bases, leaving 13 bases between the germline ends.

This clone was counted once. The chain employs TRBV7-9 and TRBJ1-5, with TRBD1 matching 7 bases. The CDR3 loop spans 16 amino acids. The V segment lost 5 bases and the J segment 0 bases; nucleotides outside the gene matches: 7. Germline CDR1 and CDR2: SEHNR and FQNEAQ (reference sequence). The CDR3 spells CASSGWDRNSNQPQHF. DNA of the CDR3: TGTGCCAGCAGCGGTTGGGACAGAAATAGCAATCAGCCCCAGCATTTT.

The chain is built from TRBV7-9 and TRBJ2-3; 9 nucleotides match TRBD2. Looked up from germline, CDR1 is SEHNR and CDR2 is FQNEAQ (reference sequence). The CDR3 runs 16 residues. V gave up 5 bases and J gave up 7 bases; unmatched junction bases: 13. CDR3 sequence (DNA): TGTGCCAGCAGCCAGGCAGTCCTCGCGGGAGGGAATACGCAGTATTTT. The encoded protein is CASSQAVLAGGNTQYF.

Details on this clone: The sample contains more than one DNA sequence encoding this CDR3. The J gene is TRBJ2-3, the V gene TRBV9; TRBD2 might be the D (6 bases). From germline, CDR1 is SGDLS and CDR2 YYNGEE. There are 14 residues in the CDR3. Trimming removed 2 bases from V and 2 bases from J, with 9 bases in between. CDR3 amino acids: CASSVGGYTDTQYF. CDR3 in DNA: TGTGCCAGCAGCGTCGGGGGATACACAGATACGCAGTATTTT.

This chain uses TRBV5-6 with TRBJ2-1, with a possible D match to TRBD2 (5 bases). Trimming cost V 2 bases and J 5 bases, with 8 bases left between them. Germline assignment: CDR1 SGHDT and CDR2 YYEEEE. CDR3 size: 13 residues. The CDR3 protein is CASSFTRHNEQFF. Here the CDR3 DNA reads TGTGCCAGCAGCTTTACTAGACACAATGAGCAGTTCTTC.